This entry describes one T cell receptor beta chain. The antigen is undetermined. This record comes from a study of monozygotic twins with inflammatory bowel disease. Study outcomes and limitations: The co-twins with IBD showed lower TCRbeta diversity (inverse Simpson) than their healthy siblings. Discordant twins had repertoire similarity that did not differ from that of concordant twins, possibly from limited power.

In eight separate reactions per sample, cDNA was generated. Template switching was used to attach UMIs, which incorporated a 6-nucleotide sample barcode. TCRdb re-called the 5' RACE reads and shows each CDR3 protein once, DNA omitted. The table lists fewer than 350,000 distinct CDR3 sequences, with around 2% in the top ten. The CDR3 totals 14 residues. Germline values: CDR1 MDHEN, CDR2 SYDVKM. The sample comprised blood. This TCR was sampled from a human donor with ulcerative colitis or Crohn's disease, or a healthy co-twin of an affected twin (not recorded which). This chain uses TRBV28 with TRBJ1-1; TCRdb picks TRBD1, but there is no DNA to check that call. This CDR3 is CASSLGAGRSEAFF.